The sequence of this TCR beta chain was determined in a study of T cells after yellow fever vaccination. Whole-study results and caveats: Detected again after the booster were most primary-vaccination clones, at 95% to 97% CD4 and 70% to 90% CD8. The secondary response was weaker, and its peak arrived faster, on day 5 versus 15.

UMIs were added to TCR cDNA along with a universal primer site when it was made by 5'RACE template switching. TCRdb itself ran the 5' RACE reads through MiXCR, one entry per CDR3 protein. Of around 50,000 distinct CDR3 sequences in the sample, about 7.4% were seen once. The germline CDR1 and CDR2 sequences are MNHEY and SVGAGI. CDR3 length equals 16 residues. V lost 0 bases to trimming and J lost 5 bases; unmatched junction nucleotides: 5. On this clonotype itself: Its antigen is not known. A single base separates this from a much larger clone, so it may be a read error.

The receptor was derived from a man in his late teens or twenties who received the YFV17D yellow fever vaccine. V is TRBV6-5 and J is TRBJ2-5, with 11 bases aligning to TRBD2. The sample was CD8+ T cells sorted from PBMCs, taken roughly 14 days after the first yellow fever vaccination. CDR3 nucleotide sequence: TGTGCCAGCAGTTACTCGACTAGCGGGGTTGCGGAGACCCAGTACTTC. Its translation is CASSYSTSGVAETQYF.